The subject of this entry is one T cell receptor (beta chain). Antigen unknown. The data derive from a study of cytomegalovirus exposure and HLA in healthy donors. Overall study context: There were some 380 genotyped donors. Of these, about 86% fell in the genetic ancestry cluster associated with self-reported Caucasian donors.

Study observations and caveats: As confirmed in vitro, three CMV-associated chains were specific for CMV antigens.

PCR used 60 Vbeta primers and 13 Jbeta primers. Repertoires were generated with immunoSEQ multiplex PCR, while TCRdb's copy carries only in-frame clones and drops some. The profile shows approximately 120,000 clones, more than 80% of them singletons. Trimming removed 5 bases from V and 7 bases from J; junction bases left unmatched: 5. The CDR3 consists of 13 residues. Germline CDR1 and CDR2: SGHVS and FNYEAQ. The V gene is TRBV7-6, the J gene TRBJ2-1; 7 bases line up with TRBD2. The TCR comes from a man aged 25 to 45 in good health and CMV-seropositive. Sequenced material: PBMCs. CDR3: CASSLRGVNEQFF. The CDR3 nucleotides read TGTGCCAGCAGCCTCCGGGGGGTAAATGAGCAGTTCTTC.